The clone carrying this TCR beta chain appeared a few times. This CDR3 region has 13 residues. Germline V gives CDR1 SNHLY, CDR2 FYNNEI. The germline V and J ends were trimmed by 1 base and 5 bases, with 6 bases remaining between them. The source of the sample is a study of T cells in Graves' hyperthyroidism and ophthalmopathy. Amplified regions were TCR beta CDR3 sequences from RNA transcripts. Researchers ran a first-round RT-PCR on the TCR CDR3 using the HTBI primer set. TCRdb fed the multiplex PCR reads into MiXCR, producing one record per CDR3 protein. The sample carries roughly 550,000 distinct CDR3 sequences, about 16% recorded once.

Sequences were obtained from blood. This TCR came from a woman aged 25 to 39 with Graves' ophthalmopathy. The chain combines TRBV2 with TRBJ1-5; D unclear. CDR3 protein: CASSEVSDQPQHF. The CDR3 DNA reads TGTGCCAGCAGTGAAGTTTCAGATCAGCCCCAGCATTTT.